This T cell receptor beta chain was sequenced in a study of T cells after yellow fever vaccination. Template switching with 5'RACE generated the TCR cDNA and added a universal primer site and UMIs. Each CDR3 protein is one row after TCRdb ran MiXCR on the 5' RACE reads. Altogether about 370,000 distinct CDR3 sequences are present, 11% being singletons, with the ten largest covering around 18%. There are many counts of this clonotype. Its specificity is not known. Whole-study results and caveats: Among all clonotypes, a small share was observed in both CD4 and CD8 compartments. At around 95% for CD4 and approximately 89% for CD8, most primary-vaccination clones showed up again after the booster.

This TCR was recovered from a man between 18 and 35 years old who received the YFV17D yellow fever vaccine. Sample: PBMCs, taken on the day of the first yellow fever vaccination.

This CDR3 reads CASSPGTDKLSYNEQFF. DNA of the CDR3: TGCGCCAGCAGCCCGGGGACCGACAAACTCTCCTACAATGAGCAGTTCTTC. The chain employs TRBV5-1 and TRBJ2-1, with D possibly being TRBD1 or TRBD2 (5 bases each). Germline CDR1 is SGHRS and CDR2 is YFSETQ. V lost 4 bases and J lost 0, with 17 bases in between. The length of the CDR3 is 17 residues.